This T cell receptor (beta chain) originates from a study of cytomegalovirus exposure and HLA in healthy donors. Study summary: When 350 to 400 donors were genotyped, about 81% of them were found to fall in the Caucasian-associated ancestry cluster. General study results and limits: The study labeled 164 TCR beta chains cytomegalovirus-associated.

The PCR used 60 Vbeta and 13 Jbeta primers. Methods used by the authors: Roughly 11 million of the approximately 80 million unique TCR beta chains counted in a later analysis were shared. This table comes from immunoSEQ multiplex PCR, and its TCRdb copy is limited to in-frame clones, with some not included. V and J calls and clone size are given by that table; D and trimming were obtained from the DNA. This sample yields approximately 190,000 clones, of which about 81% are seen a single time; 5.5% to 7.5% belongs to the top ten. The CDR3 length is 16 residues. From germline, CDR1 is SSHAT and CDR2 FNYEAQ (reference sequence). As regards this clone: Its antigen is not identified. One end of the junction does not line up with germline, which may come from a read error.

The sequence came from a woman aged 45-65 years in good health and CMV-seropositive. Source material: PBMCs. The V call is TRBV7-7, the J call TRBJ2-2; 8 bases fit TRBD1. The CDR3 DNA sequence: TGTGCTAGCAGCTACTCAGGGGGCCTTAACACCGGGGAGCTGTTTTTT. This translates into CASSYSGGLNTGELFF. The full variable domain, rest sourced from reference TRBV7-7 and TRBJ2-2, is GAGVSQSPRYKVTKRGQDVTLRCDPISSHATLYWYQQALGQGPEFLTYFNYEAQPDKSGLPSDRFSAERPEGSISTLTIQRTEQRDSAMYRCASSYSGGLNTGELFFGEGSRLTVL.